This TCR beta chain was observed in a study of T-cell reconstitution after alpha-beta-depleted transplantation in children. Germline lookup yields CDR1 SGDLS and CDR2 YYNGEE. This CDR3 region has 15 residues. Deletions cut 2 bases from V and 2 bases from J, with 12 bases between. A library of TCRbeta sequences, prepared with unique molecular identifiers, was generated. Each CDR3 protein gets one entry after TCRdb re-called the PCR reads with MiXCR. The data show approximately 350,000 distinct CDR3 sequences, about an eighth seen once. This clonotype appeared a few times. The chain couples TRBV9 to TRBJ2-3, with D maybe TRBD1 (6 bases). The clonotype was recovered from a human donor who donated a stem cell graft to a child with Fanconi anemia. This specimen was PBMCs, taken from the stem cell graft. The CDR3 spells CASSVGAADTDTQYF. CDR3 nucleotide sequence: TGTGCCAGCAGCGTGGGGGCGGCAGACACAGATACGCAGTATTTT.